The entry below describes one T cell receptor beta chain. As yet, its antigen is unknown. Trimming took off 2 bases at V and 5 bases at J, with 10 bases between the two ends. Germline loops: CDR1 SGHVS, CDR2 FQNEAQ. This CDR3 has 13 residues. The record originates from a study of OX40 agonist ivuxolimab in advanced cancers. Overall study: The patients' treatment was ivuxolimab, an agonistic anti-OX40 (CD134) antibody. Findings and caveats of the study: On average, a greater number of expanded clones characterised CD8+ T cells relative to CD4+.

Generated by immunoSEQ multiplex PCR, the TCRdb table keeps only in-frame clones and is missing some. The sample holds 57,000 or so clones, more than 80% seen once. The receptor was isolated from an adult with an advanced solid tumor such as melanoma, head and neck, liver or kidney cancer. This chain joins TRBV7-8 and TRBJ2-7; a weak D match, TRBD2 (6 bases). Material: CD4+ or CD8+ T cells sorted from blood, obtained in a trial of the OX40 agonist ivuxolimab. Here the CDR3 DNA reads TGTGCCAGCAGCTTAACGGAGGGGCACGAGCAGTACTTC. Translated, it gives CASSLTEGHEQYF.